The 23 T cell receptor beta chains given below trace back to one sample, sequenced in a study of identical twins. TCRdb re-derived calls from the 5' RACE reads in MiXCR, one entry per CDR3 protein. The sample contains 1.5 million to 2 million distinct CDR3 sequences, around 29% of which appear only once. Input material: cord blood. These TCRs come from a newborn girl in good health.

J is TRBJ1-1 and V is TRBV20-1; 12 bases map to TRBD1. Germline CDR1 and CDR2: DFQATT and SNEGSKA (reference sequence). Trimming at V came to 5 bases and at J to 7 bases, leaving 5 bases not matched to a gene. CDR3 length: 13 amino acids. As DNA, the CDR3 is TGCAGTGCTTGGGACAGGGGGCAAGGTGAAGCTTTCTTT. Residues: CSAWDRGQGEAFF.

This chain uses TRBV12-3 or TRBV12-4 with TRBJ1-4, with D possibly being TRBD1 (5 bases). This CDR3 has 15 residues. V was shortened by 6 bases and J by 4 bases, with 15 bases between the two germline ends. CDR3 sequence: CASRPQGRGNEKLFF. The CDR3 DNA reads as TGTGCCAGCAGGCCCCAGGGACGGGGTAATGAAAAACTGTTTTTT.

A few counts support this clonotype. The V gene is TRBV12-3 or TRBV12-4, the J gene TRBJ1-2; 8 positions match TRBD1. The CDR3 runs to 17 residues. Losses at the gene ends were 2 bases for V and 4 bases for J; bases not matched to a gene: 12. Here the CDR3 reads CASSLRGTGTGFYGYTF. CDR3 nucleotide sequence: TGTGCCAGCAGTTTAAGAGGCACCGGGACAGGATTCTATGGCTACACCTTC.

This clonotype was counted a few times. This chain joins TRBV18 and TRBJ1-1; 8 nucleotides agree with TRBD1. The CDR3 contains 15 residues. The germline CDR1 and CDR2 sequences are KGHSH and LQKENI. The V gene end was trimmed by 4 bases and the J gene end by 1 base; junction bases not matched to a gene: 5. Written as DNA, the CDR3 is TGTGCCAGCTCACGTCGACAGGGGCAGAACACTGAAGCTTTCTTT. This codes for CASSRRQGQNTEAFF.

As concerns this clonotype: A much more abundant neighbour one base away suggests this may be a read error. This is likely a read error, given that the CDR3 carries no conserved phenylalanine or tryptophan at its end. The rearrangement joins TRBV10-3 to TRBJ1-2; no clear D gene. The germline gives CDR1 ENHRY, CDR2 SYGVKD. V was shortened by 9 bases and J by 2 bases, with 10 bases between the two germline ends. The CDR3 covers 12 residues. Here the CDR3 reads CAMAGMNYGYTV. The CDR3 nucleotides read TGTGCCATGGCCGGGATGAACTATGGCTACACCGTC.

This clonotype turned up a few times. This sequence joins TRBV20-1 and TRBJ1-2; D gene unclear. Germline CDR1 reads DFQATT; CDR2 reads SNEGSKA (reference sequence). The CDR3 runs to 13 residues. V was trimmed by 2 bases and J by 3 bases, leaving 10 bases between them. This CDR3 reads CSARSGKDYGYTF. DNA of the CDR3: TGCAGTGCTAGATCCGGGAAGGACTATGGCTACACCTTC.

This clonotype was recorded once. A single base separates this from a much larger clone, so it may be a read error. The J gene is TRBJ1-1, the V gene TRBV5-1; possible D gene TRBD1, 6 bases. CDR3 size: 14 residues. V lost 0 bases to trimming and J lost 4 bases, with 10 bases between them. Germline CDR1 is SGHRS and CDR2 is YFSETQ. The CDR3 region is CASSLVTGSTEAFF. In DNA, the CDR3 is TGCGCCAGCAGCTTGGTTACAGGGAGCACTGAAGCTTTCTTT.

The rearrangement links TRBV20-1 to TRBJ1-1; D not certain. Germline CDR1 and CDR2: DFQATT and SNEGSKA (reference sequence). The CDR3 loop spans 12 amino acids. The V and J ends lost 2 bases and 3 bases respectively, with 7 bases between them. The CDR3 sequence: CSARIWHTEAFF. The CDR3 DNA follows: TGCAGTGCTAGAATCTGGCACACTGAAGCTTTCTTT.

This clonotype showed up just a few times. The chain couples TRBV12-3 or TRBV12-4 to TRBJ2-7; D ambiguous. V was cut by 2 bases and J by 2 bases, with 7 bases left in between. The CDR3 length is 13 residues. DNA of the CDR3: TGTGCCAGCAGTTTATTCCCGGCCTACGAGCAGTACTTC. Translating gives CASSLFPAYEQYF.

This clonotype was seen once. The V call is TRBV21-1, the J call TRBJ1-5; the table's D call, TRBD1, was not checked against the DNA. TRBV21-1 represents a pseudogene. The CDR3 is made up of 14 amino acids. The chain's CDR3 is CASSKDQGDQPQHF. The CDR3 DNA reads as TGTGCCAGCAGCAAAGACCAGGGTGATCAGCCCCAGCATTTT.

This chain joins TRBV28 and TRBJ2-6, with D perhaps TRBD2 (5 bases). The V gene's germline CDR1 is MDHEN and CDR2 SYDVKM. The CDR3 extends over 16 amino acids. V was pared by 6 bases and J by 0 bases, with 12 bases between. This CDR3 is CASRFGLHSGANVLTF. Here the CDR3 DNA reads TGTGCCAGCAGATTCGGACTCCACTCTGGGGCCAACGTCCTGACTTTC.

The J gene is TRBJ1-2, the V gene TRBV20-1; tentatively, D is TRBD1 (6 bases). Trimming took off 5 bases at V and 2 bases at J, with 15 bases between the two ends. The CDR3 consists of 14 residues. Germline V CDR1 and CDR2: DFQATT, SNEGSKA (reference sequence). The CDR3 loop reads CSASRTGSNYGYTF. CDR3 nucleotides: TGCAGTGCTTCCCGAACAGGGTCGAACTATGGCTACACCTTC.

This clonotype has a handful of counts. The chain joins TRBV15 to TRBJ2-3; 7 bases map to TRBD2. The length of the CDR3 is 15 residues. V shed 4 bases, J shed 0 bases, and the junction held 4 bases outside the gene matches. The germline V gene encodes CDR1 LNHNV and CDR2 YYDKDF (reference sequence). The CDR3 spells CATSTSGPSTDTQYF. CDR3 nucleotides: TGTGCCACCAGCACTAGCGGCCCTAGCACAGATACGCAGTATTTT.

This clonotype has a single count. The junction does not match germline at one end; this may be a read error. Here the CDR3 DNA reads TGTGCCTGTAGTGCCCGGGACAGGGGAGCGTACGAGCAGTACTTC. Residues: CACSARDRGAYEQYF. This chain joins TRBV19 and TRBJ2-7; 10 bases are shared with TRBD1. Germline V lookup: CDR1 LNHDA, CDR2 SQIVND (reference sequence). This CDR3 contains 15 residues.

V is TRBV3-1 and J is TRBJ1-2, with D unresolved. There are 16 residues in the CDR3. V was shortened by 0 bases and J by 6 bases, with 17 bases between the two germline ends. From germline, CDR1 is LGHDT and CDR2 YNNKEL (reference sequence). CDR3 coding DNA: TGTGCCAGCAGCCAAGATTTGGTAGGGCGCGGGGATGGCTACACCTTC. This sequence encodes CASSQDLVGRGDGYTF. Together with reference TRBV3-1 and TRBJ1-2, the CDR3 gives the full variable domain: DTAVSQTPKYLVTQMGNDKSIKCEQNLGHDTMYWYKQDSKKFLKIMFSYNNKELIINETVPNRFSPKSPDKAHLNLHINSLELGDSAVYFCASSQDLVGRGDGYTFGSGTRLTVV.

This clonotype came up a few times. The chain recombines TRBV27 with TRBJ2-4; 10 bases match TRBD2. CDR3 length: 13 amino acids. The J segment lost 15 bases and the V segment lost 3 bases, leaving 8 bases of the junction unmatched. Germline V gene sequence: CDR1 MNHEY, CDR2 SMNVEV (reference sequence). CDR3 sequence: CASSFRLAGVLYF. In DNA form, the CDR3 reads TGTGCCAGCAGTTTTCGTCTAGCGGGGGTGTTGTACTTC.

This sequence joins TRBV12-3 or TRBV12-4 and TRBJ1-5, with unresolved D. The CDR3 loop spans 14 amino acids. V lost 5 bases and J lost 5, with 13 bases in between. The DNA of the CDR3 is TGTGCCAGCAGTCCACTTGACCGTGATCAGCCCCAGCATTTT. The encoded protein is CASSPLDRDQPQHF.

This clonotype showed up just a few times. The V gene is TRBV20-1, the J gene TRBJ2-3; no clear D gene. Germline loops: CDR1 DFQATT, CDR2 SNEGSKA (reference sequence). The CDR3 covers 13 residues. The V end was cut by 0 bases, the J end by 0 bases, with 4 bases between. CDR3: CSARDHSTDTQYF. In DNA form, the CDR3 reads TGCAGTGCTAGAGATCATAGCACAGATACGCAGTATTTT.

This clonotype was counted only a few times. This chain uses TRBV3-1 with TRBJ1-5, with TRBD1 as a possible D gene (5 bases). Looked up from germline, CDR1 is LGHDT and CDR2 is YNNKEL (reference sequence). The CDR3 loop spans 18 amino acids. V was trimmed by 0 bases and J by 3 bases, leaving 18 bases between them. The CDR3 spells CASSQEPSRGPVNQPQHF. CDR3 nucleotide sequence: TGTGCCAGCAGCCAAGAGCCCTCGAGGGGCCCCGTCAATCAGCCCCAGCATTTT.

This chain joins TRBV6-6 and TRBJ2-7; 9 bases align to TRBD2. Germline CDR1 reads MNHNY; CDR2 reads SVGAGI (reference sequence). This CDR3 spans 14 amino acids. The V segment lost 6 bases and the J segment 7 bases; nucleotides outside the gene matches: 10. CDR3 residues: CASSPNSGGNEQYF. The CDR3 coding sequence is TGTGCCAGCAGCCCCAATAGCGGGGGCAATGAGCAGTACTTC.

The chain combines TRBV7-9 with TRBJ1-4; 9 positions agree with TRBD1. Germline trimming cut 5 bases from V and 7 bases from J; bases unmatched to any gene: 11. Germline V gives CDR1 SEHNR, CDR2 FQNEAQ (reference sequence). This CDR3 is 16 amino acids long. The chain's CDR3 is CASSRKQGAQGEKLFF. As DNA, the CDR3 is TGTGCCAGCAGCCGTAAACAGGGGGCGCAAGGTGAAAAACTGTTTTTT.

This clonotype was seen more than once but under ten times. The V and J genes are TRBV12-3 or TRBV12-4 and TRBJ1-6, with no clear D. The CDR3 length is 15 residues. Trimming took off 6 bases at V and 9 bases at J, with 18 bases between the two ends. As DNA, the CDR3 is TGTGCCAGCAGGGGCCCGGACGGTCAGATTTCACCCCTCCACTTT. It specifies CASRGPDGQISPLHF.

The chain combines TRBV7-8 with TRBJ2-3; 8 bases are a match to TRBD1. J lost 4 bases, V lost 1 base, and 7 bases had no gene match. The CDR3 consists of 16 residues. Germline CDR1 and CDR2: SGHVS and FQNEAQ. CDR3 nucleotides: TGTGCCAGCAGCTTAGTCAGGGGGCCGATCGCAGATACGCAGTATTTT. This encodes CASSLVRGPIADTQYF.